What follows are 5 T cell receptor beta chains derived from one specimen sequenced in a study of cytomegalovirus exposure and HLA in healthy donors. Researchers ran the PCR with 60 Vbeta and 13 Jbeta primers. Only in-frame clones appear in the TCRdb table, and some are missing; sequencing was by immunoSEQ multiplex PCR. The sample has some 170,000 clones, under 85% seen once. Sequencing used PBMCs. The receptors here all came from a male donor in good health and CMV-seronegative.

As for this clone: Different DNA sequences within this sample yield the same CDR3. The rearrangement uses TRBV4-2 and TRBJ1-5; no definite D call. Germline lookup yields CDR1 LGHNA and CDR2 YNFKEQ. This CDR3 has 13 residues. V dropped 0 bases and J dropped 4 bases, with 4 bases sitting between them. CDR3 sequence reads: CASSQEENQPQHF. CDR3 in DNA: TGTGCCAGCAGCCAAGAAGAGAATCAGCCCCAGCATTTT.

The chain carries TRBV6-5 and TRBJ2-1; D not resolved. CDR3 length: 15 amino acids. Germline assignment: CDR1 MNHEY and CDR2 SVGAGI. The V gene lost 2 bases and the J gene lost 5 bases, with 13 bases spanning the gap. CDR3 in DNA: TGTGCCAGCAGTTACGCCGGAGCGACCGACAATGAGCAGTTCTTC. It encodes CASSYAGATDNEQFF.

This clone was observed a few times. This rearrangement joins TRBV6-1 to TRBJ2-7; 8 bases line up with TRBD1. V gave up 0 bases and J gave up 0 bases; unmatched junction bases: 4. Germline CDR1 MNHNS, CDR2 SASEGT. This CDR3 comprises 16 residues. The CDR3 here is CASSEAQGTGSYEQYF. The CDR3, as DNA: TGTGCCAGCAGTGAAGCGCAAGGGACAGGCTCCTACGAGCAGTACTTC.

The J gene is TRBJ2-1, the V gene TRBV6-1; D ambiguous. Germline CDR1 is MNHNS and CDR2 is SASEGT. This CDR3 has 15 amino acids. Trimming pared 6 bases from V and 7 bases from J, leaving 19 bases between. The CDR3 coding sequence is TGTGCCAGCAGCTCCTTGTTCTCGTCTCAGAATGAGCAGTTCTTC. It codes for CASSSLFSSQNEQFF.

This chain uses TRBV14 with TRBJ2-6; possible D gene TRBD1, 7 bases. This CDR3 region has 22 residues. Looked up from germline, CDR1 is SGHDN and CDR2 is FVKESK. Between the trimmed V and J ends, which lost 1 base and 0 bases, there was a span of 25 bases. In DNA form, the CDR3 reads TGTGCCAGCAGCCAAGGTCGGAGGGGGCTCCGATACCCTAACTCTGGGGCCAACGTCCTGACTTTC. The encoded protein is CASSQGRRGLRYPNSGANVLTF.